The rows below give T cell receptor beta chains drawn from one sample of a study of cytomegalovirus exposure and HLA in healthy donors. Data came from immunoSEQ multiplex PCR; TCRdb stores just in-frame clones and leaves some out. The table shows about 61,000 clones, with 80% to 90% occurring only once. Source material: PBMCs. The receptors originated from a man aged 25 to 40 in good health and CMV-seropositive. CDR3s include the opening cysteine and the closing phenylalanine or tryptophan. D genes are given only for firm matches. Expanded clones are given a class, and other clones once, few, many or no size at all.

cdr3_aa: CASSATGTGEQQYF; cdr3_nt: TGTGCCAGCAGCGCTACCGGGACAGGGGAGCAGCAGTACTTC; d_call: TRBD1; clone_size: few; v_call: TRBV9; j_call: TRBJ2-7
cdr3_aa: CASRKGGKTDTQYF; cdr3_nt: TGTGCCAGCAGGAAAGGCGGGAAGACAGATACGCAGTATTTT; d_call: NA; clone_size: NA; v_call: TRBV28; j_call: TRBJ2-3
cdr3_aa: CASSLGISRQKETQYF; cdr3_nt: TGTGCCAGCAGCTTAGGGATCTCCAGACAGAAAGAGACCCAGTACTTC; d_call: NA; clone_size: once; v_call: TRBV11-2; j_call: TRBJ2-5
cdr3_aa: CASSWTGPGTGELFF; cdr3_nt: TGTGCCAGCAGCTGGACAGGGCCGGGCACCGGGGAGCTGTTTTTT; d_call: TRBD1; clone_size: NA; v_call: TRBV5-6; j_call: TRBJ2-2
cdr3_aa: CASSIEGLYTGELFF; cdr3_nt: TGTGCCAGTAGTATAGAGGGACTCTACACCGGGGAGCTGTTTTTT; d_call: NA; clone_size: NA; v_call: TRBV19; j_call: TRBJ2-2
cdr3_aa: CASSITESSGNTIYF; cdr3_nt: TGTGCCAGTAGTATCACAGAGTCCTCTGGAAACACCATATATTTT; d_call: NA; clone_size: few; v_call: TRBV19; j_call: TRBJ1-3
cdr3_aa: CASSLYRVSDEQYF; cdr3_nt: TGCGCCAGCAGCTTGTACAGGGTATCGGACGAGCAGTACTTC; d_call: NA; clone_size: NA; v_call: TRBV5-1; j_call: TRBJ2-7
cdr3_aa: CASSLDRGDYNSPLHF; cdr3_nt: TGTGCCAGCAGCTTGGACAGGGGAGACTATAATTCACCCCTCCACTTT; d_call: TRBD1; clone_size: NA; v_call: TRBV5-6; j_call: TRBJ1-6
cdr3_aa: CASNPTSGLSYEQYF; cdr3_nt: TGTGCCAGCAACCCGACTAGCGGCCTTTCCTACGAGCAGTACTTC; d_call: TRBD2; clone_size: NA; v_call: TRBV11-2; j_call: TRBJ2-7
cdr3_aa: CASSLTGLAGAGELFF; cdr3_nt: TGTGCCAGCAGCTTAACGGGACTAGCGGGAGCCGGGGAGCTGTTTTTT; d_call: TRBD2; clone_size: NA; v_call: TRBV7-2; j_call: TRBJ2-2
cdr3_aa: CASSIIENQPQHF; cdr3_nt: TGTGCCAGTAGTATAATAGAGAATCAGCCCCAGCATTTT; d_call: NA; clone_size: NA; v_call: TRBV19; j_call: TRBJ1-5
cdr3_aa: CASSLGLARYF; cdr3_nt: TGTGCCAGCAGCCTCGGACTAGCGAGGTACTTC; d_call: TRBD2; clone_size: once; v_call: TRBV7-2; j_call: TRBJ2-5
cdr3_aa: CASSVASSGNGETQYF; cdr3_nt: TGTGCCAGCAGCGTAGCTTCGTCGGGAAATGGAGAGACCCAGTACTTC; d_call: NA; clone_size: NA; v_call: TRBV9; j_call: TRBJ2-5
cdr3_aa: CASSPRGRSGNTIYF; cdr3_nt: TGTGCCAGCAGCCCCAGGGGCCGCTCTGGAAACACCATATATTTT; d_call: NA; clone_size: NA; v_call: TRBV6-1; j_call: TRBJ1-3
cdr3_aa: CASSISQITGELFF; cdr3_nt: TGTGCCAGTAGTATATCACAGATCACCGGGGAGCTGTTTTTT; d_call: NA; clone_size: once; v_call: TRBV19; j_call: TRBJ2-2
cdr3_aa: CASSLGTANTGELFF; cdr3_nt: TGTGCCAGCAGCTTGGGGACAGCTAACACCGGGGAGCTGTTTTTT; d_call: NA; clone_size: NA; v_call: TRBV5-5; j_call: TRBJ2-2
cdr3_aa: CASSLDRGNQPQHF; cdr3_nt: TGTGCCAGCAGTCTAGACAGGGGTAATCAGCCCCAGCATTTT; d_call: TRBD1; clone_size: few; v_call: TRBV27; j_call: TRBJ1-5
cdr3_aa: CASSIDEREYTDTQYF; cdr3_nt: TGTGCCAGTAGTATAGATGAGCGGGAGTACACAGATACGCAGTATTTT; d_call: TRBD2; clone_size: NA; v_call: TRBV19; j_call: TRBJ2-3
cdr3_aa: CASSLGGGRNQPQHF; cdr3_nt: TGTGCCAGCAGTTTGGGCGGGGGCAGGAATCAGCCCCAGCATTTT; d_call: NA; clone_size: NA; v_call: TRBV28; j_call: TRBJ1-5
cdr3_aa: CASSVDSGQETQYF; cdr3_nt: TGTGCCAGCAGCGTAGACAGCGGCCAAGAGACCCAGTACTTC; d_call: NA; clone_size: NA; v_call: TRBV9; j_call: TRBJ2-5
cdr3_aa: CANLLIPPDEGRGNGYTF; cdr3_nt: TGTGCCAACCTACTTATCCCCCCCGATGAAGGCAGGGGGAATGGCTACACCTTC; d_call: TRBD1; clone_size: NA; v_call: TRBV25-1; j_call: TRBJ1-2
cdr3_aa: CASSGPVRVGYGYTF; cdr3_nt: TGTGCCAGCAGTGGACCCGTCCGGGTTGGCTATGGCTACACCTTC; d_call: NA; clone_size: NA; v_call: TRBV2; j_call: TRBJ1-2
cdr3_aa: CASSYREGRSEKLFF; cdr3_nt: TGTGCCAGCAGTTACAGAGAGGGAAGGAGTGAAAAACTGTTTTTT; d_call: NA; clone_size: few; v_call: TRBV6-6; j_call: TRBJ1-4
cdr3_aa: CASSEVLRRANSYEQYF; cdr3_nt: TGTGCCAGCAGTGAAGTACTCCGCAGGGCCAACTCCTACGAGCAGTACTTC; d_call: NA; clone_size: few; v_call: TRBV6-1; j_call: TRBJ2-7
cdr3_aa: CASSLHRGGETQYF; cdr3_nt: TGTGCCAGCAGCCTTCACCGGGGGGGTGAGACCCAGTACTTC; d_call: TRBD2; clone_size: NA; v_call: TRBV7-3; j_call: TRBJ2-5
cdr3_aa: CASGGFGYGYTF; cdr3_nt: TGTGCCAGCGGGGGGTTTGGCTATGGCTACACCTTC; d_call: NA; clone_size: NA; v_call: TRBV7-2; j_call: TRBJ1-2
cdr3_aa: CASSLGVLNTEAFF; cdr3_nt: TGTGCCAGCAGCTTAGGGGTCTTGAACACTGAAGCTTTCTTT; d_call: NA; clone_size: NA; v_call: TRBV5-4; j_call: TRBJ1-1
cdr3_aa: CASSPRGGAWDEQFF; cdr3_nt: TGTGCCAGCAGCCCTCGAGGCGGGGCCTGGGATGAGCAGTTCTTC; d_call: NA; clone_size: NA; v_call: TRBV5-6; j_call: TRBJ2-1
cdr3_aa: CASTLFGTGEQPQHF; cdr3_nt: TGTGCCAGCACCTTGTTTGGGACAGGGGAACAGCCCCAGCATTTT; d_call: TRBD1; clone_size: NA; v_call: TRBV2; j_call: TRBJ1-5
cdr3_aa: CASSLSGQGLNAGELFF; cdr3_nt: TGTGCTAGCAGCTTATCAGGTCAGGGTTTGAACGCCGGGGAGCTGTTTTTT; d_call: NA; clone_size: NA; v_call: TRBV7-7; j_call: TRBJ2-2
cdr3_aa: CASSYWRGYTYEQYF; cdr3_nt: TGTGCCAGCAGTTACTGGCGGGGGTACACCTACGAGCAGTACTTC; d_call: TRBD2; clone_size: once; v_call: TRBV6-5; j_call: TRBJ2-7
cdr3_aa: CASSTTGGRPNTEAFF; cdr3_nt: TGTGCCAGTAGTACGACAGGGGGCCGTCCGAACACTGAAGCTTTCTTT; d_call: TRBD1; clone_size: NA; v_call: TRBV19; j_call: TRBJ1-1
cdr3_aa: CASILDRAEYNEQFF; cdr3_nt: TGTGCCAGCATCCTGGACAGGGCGGAATACAATGAGCAGTTCTTC; d_call: TRBD1; clone_size: NA; v_call: TRBV5-4; j_call: TRBJ2-1
cdr3_aa: CASLAGGALTYEQYF; cdr3_nt: TGTGCCAGCTTAGCGGGAGGGGCCCTTACCTACGAGCAGTACTTC; d_call: TRBD2; clone_size: NA; v_call: TRBV2; j_call: TRBJ2-7
cdr3_aa: CVSSSEESQESFSSYNEQFF; cdr3_nt: TGTGTCAGCAGCTCAGAAGAGTCCCAGGAAAGCTTTAGCTCCTACAATGAGCAGTTCTTC; d_call: NA; clone_size: once; v_call: TRBV7-6; j_call: TRBJ2-1
cdr3_aa: CASSPTGYEQYF; cdr3_nt: TGTGCCAGCAGCCCTACAGGGTACGAGCAGTACTTC; d_call: NA; clone_size: NA; v_call: TRBV7-9; j_call: TRBJ2-7
cdr3_aa: CASSYPGGAGELFF; cdr3_nt: TGTGCCAGCAGTTACCCCGGGGGGGCCGGGGAGCTGTTTTTT; d_call: TRBD2; clone_size: once; v_call: TRBV6-5; j_call: TRBJ2-2
cdr3_aa: CASGQRTDTQYF; cdr3_nt: TGTGCCAGCGGACAGCGCACAGATACGCAGTATTTT; d_call: NA; clone_size: NA; v_call: TRBV28; j_call: TRBJ2-3
cdr3_aa: CASHGPGTGFSGNTIYF; cdr3_nt: TGTGCCAGCCACGGTCCCGGGACAGGGTTCTCTGGAAACACCATATATTTT; d_call: TRBD1; clone_size: NA; v_call: TRBV19; j_call: TRBJ1-3
cdr3_aa: CASRPQGQSNEQFF; cdr3_nt: TGTGCCAGCCGACCCCAGGGGCAAAGCAATGAGCAGTTCTTC; d_call: NA; clone_size: NA; v_call: TRBV6-1; j_call: TRBJ2-1
cdr3_aa: CASGGLYTDTQYF; cdr3_nt: TGCGCCAGCGGGGGACTGTACACAGATACGCAGTATTTT; d_call: NA; clone_size: NA; v_call: TRBV5-1; j_call: TRBJ2-3
cdr3_aa: CASSAAIQGAGTDTQYF; cdr3_nt: TGTGCCAGCAGTGCGGCAATACAGGGGGCAGGCACAGATACGCAGTATTTT; d_call: TRBD1; clone_size: NA; v_call: TRBV6-1; j_call: TRBJ2-3
cdr3_aa: CASSQEATGENEQFF; cdr3_nt: TGCGCCAGCAGCCAAGAAGCGACGGGAGAGAATGAGCAGTTCTTC; d_call: NA; clone_size: NA; v_call: TRBV4-3; j_call: TRBJ2-1
cdr3_aa: CASSQGPSGNTIYF; cdr3_nt: TGCGCCAGCAGCCAGGGGCCATCCGGAAACACCATATATTTT; d_call: NA; clone_size: NA; v_call: TRBV5-1; j_call: TRBJ1-3
cdr3_aa: CASSSSSSGRGMFYNEQFF; cdr3_nt: TGTGCCAGCAGCTCGTCTTCCAGCGGGAGAGGAATGTTCTACAATGAGCAGTTCTTC; d_call: TRBD2; clone_size: once; v_call: TRBV7-9; j_call: TRBJ2-1